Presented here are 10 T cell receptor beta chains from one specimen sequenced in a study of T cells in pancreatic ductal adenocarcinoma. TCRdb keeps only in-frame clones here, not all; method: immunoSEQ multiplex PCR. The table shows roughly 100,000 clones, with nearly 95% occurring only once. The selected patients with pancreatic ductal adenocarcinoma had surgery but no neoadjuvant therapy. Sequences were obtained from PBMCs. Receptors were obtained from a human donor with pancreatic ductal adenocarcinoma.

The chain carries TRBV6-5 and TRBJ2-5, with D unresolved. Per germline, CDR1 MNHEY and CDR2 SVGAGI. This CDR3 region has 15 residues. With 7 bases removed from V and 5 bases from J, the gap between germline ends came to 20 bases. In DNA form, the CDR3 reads TGTGCCAGCAAACCCTTTATGGAGTACGGCGAGACCCAGTACTTC. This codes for CASKPFMEYGETQYF.

The CDR3, as DNA: TGTGCCAGCAGCTTAAATAGCGGGGGAGAGACCCAGTACTTC. Encoded protein: CASSLNSGGETQYF. V is TRBV7-3 and J is TRBJ2-5, with 9 bases lining up with TRBD2. Looked up from germline, CDR1 is SGHTA and CDR2 is FQGTGA. This CDR3 comprises 14 residues. V shed 1 base, J shed 4 bases, and the junction held 1 base outside the gene matches.

CDR3 loop: CASSQASGGGELFF. The CDR3 coding sequence is TGCGCCAGCAGCCAAGCCTCAGGGGGTGGGGAGCTGTTTTTT. V gene TRBV4-3 combines with J gene TRBJ2-2; 7 bases match TRBD1. This CDR3 comprises 14 residues. Germline CDR1 and CDR2: LGHNA and YSLEER. The J segment lost 8 bases and the V segment lost 1 base, leaving 4 bases of the junction unmatched.

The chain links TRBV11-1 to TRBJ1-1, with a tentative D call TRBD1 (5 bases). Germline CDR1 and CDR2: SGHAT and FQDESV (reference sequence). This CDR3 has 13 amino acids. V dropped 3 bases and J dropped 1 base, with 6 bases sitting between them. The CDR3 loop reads CASSLDTNTEAFF. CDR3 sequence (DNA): TGTGCCAGCAGCTTGGACACGAACACTGAAGCTTTCTTT.

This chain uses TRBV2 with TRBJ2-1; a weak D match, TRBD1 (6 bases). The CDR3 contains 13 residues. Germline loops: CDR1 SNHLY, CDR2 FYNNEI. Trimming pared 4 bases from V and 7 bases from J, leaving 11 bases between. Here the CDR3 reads CASSVEGVNEQFF. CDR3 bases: TGTGCCAGCAGTGTAGAGGGGGTAAATGAGCAGTTCTTC. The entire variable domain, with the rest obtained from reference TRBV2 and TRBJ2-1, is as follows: EPEVTQTPSHQVTQMGQEVILRCVPISNHLYFYWYRQILGQKVEFLVSFYNNEISEKSEIFDDQFSVERPDGSNFTLKIRSTKLEDSAMYFCASSVEGVNEQFFGPGTRLTVL.

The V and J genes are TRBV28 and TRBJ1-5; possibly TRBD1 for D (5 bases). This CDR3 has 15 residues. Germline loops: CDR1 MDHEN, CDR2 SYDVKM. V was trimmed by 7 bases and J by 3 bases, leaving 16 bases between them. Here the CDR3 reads CASKSPGRANQPQHF. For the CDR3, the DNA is TGTGCCAGCAAGTCCCCTGGCAGGGCCAATCAGCCCCAGCATTTT.

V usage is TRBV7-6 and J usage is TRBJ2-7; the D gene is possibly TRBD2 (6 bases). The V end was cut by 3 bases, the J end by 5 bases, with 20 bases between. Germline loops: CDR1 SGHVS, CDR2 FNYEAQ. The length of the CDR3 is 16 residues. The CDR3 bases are TGTGCCAGCAGCTTTGGTATAGGACTAACTTGGGACGAGCAGTACTTC. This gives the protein CASSFGIGLTWDEQYF. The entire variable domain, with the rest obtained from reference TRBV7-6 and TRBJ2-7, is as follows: GAGVSQSPRYKVTKRGQDVALRCDPISGHVSLYWYRQALGQGPEFLTYFNYEAQQDKSGLPNDRFSAERPEGSISTLTIQRTEQRDSAMYRCASSFGIGLTWDEQYFGPGTRLTVT.

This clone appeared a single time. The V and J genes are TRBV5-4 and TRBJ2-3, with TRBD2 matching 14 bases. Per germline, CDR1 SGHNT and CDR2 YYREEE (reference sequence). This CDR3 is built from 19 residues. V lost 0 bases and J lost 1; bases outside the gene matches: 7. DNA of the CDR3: TGTGCCAGCAGCTTGGCCGGGACTAGCGGGAGAATAGGCACAGATACGCAGTATTTT. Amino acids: CASSLAGTSGRIGTDTQYF.

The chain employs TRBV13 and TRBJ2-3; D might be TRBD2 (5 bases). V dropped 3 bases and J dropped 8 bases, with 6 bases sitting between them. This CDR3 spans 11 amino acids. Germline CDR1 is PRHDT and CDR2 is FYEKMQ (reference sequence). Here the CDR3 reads CASSFGGTQYF. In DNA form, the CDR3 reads TGTGCCAGCAGCTTTGGAGGTACGCAGTATTTT.

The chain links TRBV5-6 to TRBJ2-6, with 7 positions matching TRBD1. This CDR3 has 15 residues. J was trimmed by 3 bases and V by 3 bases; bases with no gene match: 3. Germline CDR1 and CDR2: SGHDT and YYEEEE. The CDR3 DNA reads TGTGCCAGCAGCTCCCCAGGGGGTGGGGCCAACGTCCTGACTTTC. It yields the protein CASSSPGGGANVLTF. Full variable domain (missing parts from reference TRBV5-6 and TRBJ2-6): DAGVTQSPTHLIKTRGQQVTLRCSPKSGHDTVSWYQQALGQGPQFIFQYYEEEERQRGNFPDRFSGHQFPNYSSELNVNALLLGDSALYLCASSSPGGGANVLTFGAGSRLTVL.